This T cell receptor (beta chain) was recorded in a study of Ad26.COV2.S vaccination and SARS-CoV-2 variants. Study as a whole: Intramuscularly, Ad26.COV2.S was given either once or twice, 56 days apart.

On this clone: The antigen is unknown.

Generated by immunoSEQ multiplex PCR, the TCRdb table keeps only in-frame clones and is missing some. The sample yields 300,000 to 350,000 clones, 86% seen once. General observations from the study: Analyses of TCR breadth and depth may have underestimated total T cell responses.

Trimming pared 10 bases from V and 1 base from J, leaving 13 bases between. CDR3 length: 13 amino acids. Germline assignment: CDR1 MNHEY and CDR2 SMNVEV (reference sequence). Treatment noted: around 19 received Ad26.COV2.S at low or high dose, single or two shots; 5 received placebo; per-sample allocation not given. Specimen acquisition occurred on day 63 following the initial vaccine or placebo injection. Sequences were derived from peripheral blood, sampled in a trial of Ad26.COV2.S vaccine versus placebo. The gene calls are TRBV27 and TRBJ1-1; unclear D gene. This TCR derives from a person aged 18 to 65 who received the Ad26.COV2.S COVID-19 vaccine or a placebo. The CDR3 bases are TGTGCCACCTCGTTGGCGGAGAACACTGAAGCTTTCTTT. Its translation is CATSLAENTEAFF.